This T cell receptor (beta chain) was found in a study of shared clonotypes between healthy human individuals. Only one count was recorded for this clone. Its antigen is as yet unknown. The donor population consisted of healthy HIV-negative adults with no recent acute infections or vaccinations. Samples underwent the assay at deep level. Several immunoSEQ 96-well plates shared each subset's DNA, each plate a replicate. The table came from immunoSEQ multiplex PCR; TCRdb's copy has only in-frame clones and leaves some out. The sample holds around 2.5 million clones, 90% to 95% seen once. General observations from the study: A reduction in generation probabilities was seen for non-shared clonotypes relative to those shared by all four donors.

Looked up from germline, CDR1 is ENHRY and CDR2 is SYGVKD. This CDR3 spans 17 amino acids. The junction had 8 bases not matched to a gene; V was cut back by 2 bases and J by 1 base. V gene TRBV10-3 combines with J gene TRBJ2-3, with 8 bases matching TRBD1. Source material: naive CD4+ T cells from PBMCs. Specified subset: CD45RA+ positively selected. The clonotype comes from a man between 18 and 35 years old in good health. Some clones in this sample may be carry-over from other donors' samples. CDR3 region: CAISESPRGRGTDTQYF. For the CDR3, the DNA is TGTGCCATCAGTGAGAGTCCCAGGGGGCGAGGCACAGATACGCAGTATTTT.